This TCR beta chain stems from a study of PD-1 blockade in classical Hodgkin lymphoma (dated by TCRdb to about 2020). Regarding the study in general: Nivolumab dosing was 3 mg/kg intravenously every 2 weeks, continuing until either disease progression or unacceptable toxicity. The study used CyTOF and TCR beta sequencing to define a peripheral blood immune signature of response to PD-1 blockade in classical Hodgkin lymphoma.

Comments on this clone: Its target antigen remains unknown. Within one base of it there is no much larger clone, and no base qualities were kept.

Per the publication, the time point label means: cycle 4 day 1 (C4D1), after 6 weeks of nivolumab. Every trial patient had relapsed following autologous stem cell transplantation, and prior brentuximab vedotin exposure was what differed among cohorts A, B and C. The trial cohort comprised some 60 patients with relapsed/refractory classical Hodgkin lymphoma whose best overall responses were complete response, partial response or progressive disease. Trial patients were treated with single-agent nivolumab in the multi-cohort phase II CheckMate 205 trial. An independent review committee assessed best overall response by applying the 2007 International Working Group response criteria. Trial PBMCs were obtained immediately prior to nivolumab initiation (C1D1) and on therapy at cycle 2 day 1 and cycle 4 day 1. Peripheral blood was collected in 8 mL Vacutainer Cell Preparation Tubes, from which PBMCs were isolated by centrifugation and then cryopreserved.

Genomic DNA was extracted with the Qiagen DNeasy kit from unsorted PBMCs and from negatively selected CD4+ and CD8+ fractions. Using primers that anneal to V and J segments, immunoSEQ multiplex PCR amplified the TCR beta CDR3 regions. Amplification bias was minimized using a synthetic immune receptor repertoire, and residual bias was removed computationally after sequencing. The study's own analysis went as follows. Custom Python scripts were used to quantify repertoire diversity as the Shannon entropy index. Unsorted, CD4+ and CD8+ repertoires were analyzed separately, except in combined analyses where CD4+ and CD8+ sequences were merged in silico. A clone was considered expanded if an increase in frequency of at least 2-fold after treatment relative to C1D1 was found, and a pseudocount of 0.5 was applied to clones undetected at baseline. Clones with 0 or 1 copy at C1D1 were classified as singleton clones, and clones with 2 or more copies were classified as non-singleton clones. Clones expanded in unsorted samples were annotated as CD4+, CD8+ or unknown by matching protein sequences in sorted samples from the same patient. Wilcoxon tests were applied to paired samples to test diversity changes from C1D1 to C4D1. TCRdb limited this immuneACCESS table to in-frame rearrangements with V and J called. A share of clones is missing; checked studies link under half to unresolved V genes, and the rest is unexplained. The V and J calls and clone size are taken from that table; D and trimming were inferred from the DNA. The sample table lists more than 95,000 clones, over 85% of them with a count of one. The ten largest clones represent roughly 19% of the sample.

Results and caveats for the whole study, not just this receptor: Baseline TCR diversity was reported to be lower in newly diagnosed patients than in healthy donors and to be lower still in relapsed/refractory patients. Lower diversity was observed in patients in whom nivolumab was started less than 1 year after ASCT, and these patients were excluded from later analyses so that confounding by immune reconstitution would be avoided. The study covered only a single clinical trial cohort, and the causes of the repertoire differences, possibly disease activity or prior therapy, were still not defined. By C4D1, a significant rise was seen in CD4+ TCR diversity but not in CD8+ TCR diversity (p=0.0027 vs p=0.16), and the rise was most apparent among complete responders (p=0.02). Trial patients achieving complete response had baseline diversity similar to newly diagnosed patients, whereas partial responders and progressors had significantly lower diversity.

Measured from the cysteine to the phenylalanine, the CDR3 is 14 residues long. Only the CDR3 region is kept as DNA, spanning 42 bases read in frame from base 1. V is shortened by 4 bases, J by 4 bases, and the region joining them spans 12 bases. The germline V gene gives CDR1 as MGHDK and CDR2 as SYGVNS. The starting material was peripheral blood mononuclear cells (PBMCs), obtained before the fourth cycle of nivolumab. The chain couples TRBV25-1 to TRBJ2-3; the D gene is perhaps TRBD2, on 5 matching bases. This clonotype was sampled from a human donor with classical Hodgkin lymphoma. The nucleotide sequence is TGTGCCAGCAGTGTCCCGGGAACGGCAGATACGCAGTATTTT. Its coded protein is CASSVPGTADTQYF.